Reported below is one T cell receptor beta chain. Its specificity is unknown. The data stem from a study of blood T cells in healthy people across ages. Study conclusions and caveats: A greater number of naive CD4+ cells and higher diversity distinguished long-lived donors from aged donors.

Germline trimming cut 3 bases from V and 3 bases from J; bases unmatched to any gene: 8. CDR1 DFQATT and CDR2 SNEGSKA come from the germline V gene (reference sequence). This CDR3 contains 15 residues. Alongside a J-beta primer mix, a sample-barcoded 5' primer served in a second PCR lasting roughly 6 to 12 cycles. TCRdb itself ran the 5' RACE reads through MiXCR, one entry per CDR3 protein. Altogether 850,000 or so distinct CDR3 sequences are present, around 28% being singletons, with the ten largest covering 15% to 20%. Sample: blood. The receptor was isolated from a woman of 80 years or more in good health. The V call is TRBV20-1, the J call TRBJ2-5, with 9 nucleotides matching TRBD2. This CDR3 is CSASAPSGVKETQYF. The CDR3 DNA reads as TGCAGTGCTAGTGCTCCTAGCGGGGTCAAAGAGACCCAGTACTTC.